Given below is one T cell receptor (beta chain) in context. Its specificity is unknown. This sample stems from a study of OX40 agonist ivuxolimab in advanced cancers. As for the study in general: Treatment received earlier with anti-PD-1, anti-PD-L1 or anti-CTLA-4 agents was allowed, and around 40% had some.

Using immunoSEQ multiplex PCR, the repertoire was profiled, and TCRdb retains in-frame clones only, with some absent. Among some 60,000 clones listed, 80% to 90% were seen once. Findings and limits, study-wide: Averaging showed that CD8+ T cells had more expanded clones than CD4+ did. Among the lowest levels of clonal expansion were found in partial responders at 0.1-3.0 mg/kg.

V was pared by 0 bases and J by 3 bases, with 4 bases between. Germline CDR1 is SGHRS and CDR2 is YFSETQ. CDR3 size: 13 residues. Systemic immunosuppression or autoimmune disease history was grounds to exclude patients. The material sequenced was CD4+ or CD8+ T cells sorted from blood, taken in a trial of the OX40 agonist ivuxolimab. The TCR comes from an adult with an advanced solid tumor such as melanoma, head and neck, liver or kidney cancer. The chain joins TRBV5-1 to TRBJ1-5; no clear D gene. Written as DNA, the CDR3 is TGCGCCAGCAGCTTGGATCCCAATCAGCCCCAGCATTTT. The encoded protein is CASSLDPNQPQHF.